The 9 T cell receptor beta chains in this list originate from one sample, sequenced in a study of shared clonotypes between healthy human individuals. TCRdb's copy holds only in-frame clones and misses some; the assay was immunoSEQ multiplex PCR. Among 700,000 to 950,000 clones listed, just over 95% were seen once. Positive CCR7 selection of CD45RO-negative cells yielded the naive CD8 cells, and terminally differentiated effector memory CD45RA+ cells were excluded. The specimen sequenced was naive CD8+ T cells sorted from blood. Receptors originate from a young man in good health.

Concerning this clone itself: Other DNA sequences within the sample encode an identical CDR3. The chain joins TRBV19 to TRBJ2-7; 8 nucleotides agree with TRBD1. Trimming took 3 bases from V and 3 from J; bases not matched to a gene: 4. This CDR3 is built from 14 residues. The germline V gene has CDR1 LNHDA and CDR2 SQIVND (reference sequence). The CDR3, as DNA: TGTGCCAGTAGTATCGGGACAGGCGACTACGAGCAGTACTTC. It specifies CASSIGTGDYEQYF.

This clone was seen a handful of times. The germline gene is not matched at one end of the junction; a read error may be the cause. The chain uses TRBV4-1 and TRBJ1-1; TRBD1 is a possible D gene (5 bases). The CDR3 has 11 residues. CDR1 and CDR2 from the germline V gene are MGHRA and YSYEKL. The CDR3 is CASSHGTTRGF. For the CDR3, the DNA is TGCGCCAGCTCCCATGGGACTACGCGGGGTTTT.

This chain uses TRBV7-3 with TRBJ2-2; possible D gene TRBD2, 6 bases. The germline V gene has CDR1 SGHTA and CDR2 FQGTGA. V lost 7 bases and J lost 5, with 20 bases in between. The CDR3 runs to 16 residues. In DNA, the CDR3 is TGTGCCAGCATGCCCGGCCGGACTGGAGGGACCGGGGAGCTGTTTTTT. Residues: CASMPGRTGGTGELFF.

The rearrangement uses TRBV11-2 and TRBJ2-5; no clear D gene. Germline CDR1 and CDR2: SGHAT and FQNNGV. Trimming shortened V by 3 bases and J by 2 bases, and 7 bases separated the two germline ends. This CDR3 region has 13 residues. CDR3 in amino acids: CASSFETQETQYF. As DNA, the CDR3 is TGTGCCAGCAGCTTCGAGACTCAAGAGACCCAGTACTTC.

In nucleotides, the CDR3 is TGTGCCAGCTCACCCATTAGTACCCAGGACTTCTCCTACAATGAGCAGTTCTTC. Translation gives CASSPISTQDFSYNEQFF. This chain joins TRBV18 and TRBJ2-1; weak D call: TRBD2 (5 bases). The CDR3 totals 18 residues. V lost 3 bases to trimming and J lost 0 bases, with 18 bases between them. CDR1 and CDR2 from the germline V gene are KGHSH and LQKENI.

This clone showed up just once. This sequence joins TRBV7-9 and TRBJ2-3; 8 nucleotides line up with TRBD2. Germline CDR1 reads SEHNR; CDR2 reads FQNEAQ (reference sequence). The CDR3 runs 16 residues. The V gene end was trimmed by 2 bases and the J gene end by 0 bases; junction bases not matched to a gene: 4. In DNA form, the CDR3 reads TGTGCCAGCAGCTTAATCGGGAGGGATAGCACAGATACGCAGTATTTT. It yields the protein CASSLIGRDSTDTQYF.

The J gene is TRBJ2-7, the V gene TRBV28; possible D gene TRBD2, 6 bases. The CDR3 runs 15 residues. The germline V gene encodes CDR1 MDHEN and CDR2 SYDVKM. Trimming cost V 5 bases and J 1 base, with 15 bases left between them. The CDR3 reads CASSARGLSSYEQYF. For the CDR3, the DNA is TGTGCCAGCAGTGCCCGAGGACTATCATCCTACGAGCAGTACTTC.

V gene TRBV2 combines with J gene TRBJ2-2, with D possibly being TRBD1 (5 bases). V was cut by 6 bases and J by 6 bases, with 11 bases left in between. The germline CDR1 and CDR2 sequences are SNHLY and FYNNEI. This CDR3 is 13 amino acids long. CDR3 region: CASRYQGAGELFF. The CDR3 DNA is TGTGCCAGCAGATATCAAGGGGCCGGGGAGCTGTTTTTT.

V gene TRBV4-1 combines with J gene TRBJ1-5, with D possibly being TRBD1 (6 bases). The CDR3 has 15 residues. The V gene lost 3 bases and the J gene lost 5 bases, with 14 bases spanning the gap. From germline, CDR1 is MGHRA and CDR2 YSYEKL. For the CDR3, the DNA is TGCGCCAGCAGCCATCATGGAGCAGGGGATCAGCCCCAGCATTTT. It specifies CASSHHGAGDQPQHF.